The entry that follows covers one T cell receptor (beta chain) sequence. This sample is part of a study of T cell repertoires in MIS-A myocarditis. Clones were read by immunoSEQ multiplex PCR, and TCRdb kept only the in-frame ones, dropping some. The sample records 14,000 to 15,000 clones, 70% to 85% being singletons. With 3 bases removed from V and 1 base from J, the gap between germline ends came to 9 bases. The CDR3 is made up of 15 amino acids. CDR1 is MDHEN, CDR2 SYDVKM, per germline. Sequencing was performed on left ventricle heart tissue obtained at autopsy. The receptor was isolated from a man aged 18-30 years with fulminant myocarditis from multisystem inflammatory syndrome in adults (MIS-A) after COVID-19. The rearrangement joins TRBV28 to TRBJ1-4, with D hard to call. CDR3: CASSLLGLTNEKLFF. CDR3 DNA: TGTGCCAGCAGTTTGTTAGGTTTAACTAATGAAAAACTGTTTTTT.